This entry lists 5 T cell receptor beta chains sequenced from one sample in a study of pediatric ulcerative colitis. Some clones are missing from TCRdb's copy, which holds only in-frame ones; the method was immunoSEQ multiplex PCR. The sample contains approximately 37,000 clones, roughly 70% of which appear only once. During colonoscopy, one to two rectal pinch biopsies were collected. Source material: gut tissue. These receptor sequences come from a boy between 10 and 17 years old with severe ulcerative colitis.

The V gene is TRBV7-2, the J gene TRBJ1-2; TRBD1 agrees at 8 bases. Germline trimming cut 6 bases from V and 7 bases from J; bases unmatched to any gene: 10. The CDR3 is 14 amino acids. Per germline, CDR1 SGHTA and CDR2 FQGNSA. CDR3 DNA sequence: TGTGCCAGCAGTTTTATGGGACAGGCTGCTGGCTACACCTTC. Protein product: CASSFMGQAAGYTF.

J is TRBJ1-2 and V is TRBV5-6; 12 bases match TRBD1. This CDR3 spans 15 amino acids. Germline CDR1 is SGHDT and CDR2 is YYEEEE. The V segment lost 2 bases and the J segment 6 bases; nucleotides outside the gene matches: 5. CDR3 protein: CASSFRDRGPNGYTF. The CDR3 DNA is TGTGCCAGCAGCTTCCGGGACAGGGGGCCTAATGGCTACACCTTC.

This clone occurred a few times. This rearrangement joins TRBV9 to TRBJ1-2, with unresolved D. Germline values: CDR1 SGDLS, CDR2 YYNGEE. CDR3 length: 15 amino acids. V was shortened by 0 bases and J by 4 bases, with 13 bases between the two germline ends. The DNA for the CDR3 is TGTGCCAGCAGCGTAGCCGAAACCGAGGCCTATGGCTACACCTTC. As protein: CASSVAETEAYGYTF. The variable domain in full, completed from reference TRBV9 and TRBJ1-2, reads DSGVTQTPKHLITATGQRVTLRCSPRSGDLSVYWYQQSLDQGLQFLIQYYNGEERAKGNILERFSAQQFPDLHSELNLSSLELGDSALYFCASSVAETEAYGYTFGSGTRLTVV.

This rearrangement joins TRBV16 to TRBJ1-1, with D uncertain. V gave up 0 bases and J gave up 1 base, with 6 bases separating them. CDR3 length: 14 residues. CDR1 and CDR2 from the germline V gene are KGHSY and FQNENV. The CDR3 loop reads CASSQSGGNTEAFF. The CDR3 DNA sequence: TGTGCCAGCAGCCAATCGGGTGGGAACACTGAAGCTTTCTTT.

This chain joins TRBV6-5 and TRBJ1-5; D call uncertain. There are 13 residues in the CDR3. V was shortened by 8 bases and J by 0 bases, with 8 bases between the two germline ends. Germline CDR1 is MNHEY and CDR2 is SVGAGI. This chain's CDR3 is CASAWDSNQPQHF. CDR3 nucleotides: TGTGCCAGCGCCTGGGATAGCAATCAGCCCCAGCATTTT.